This T cell receptor beta chain was obtained from a study of T cell repertoires in cytomegalovirus infection. Study background: Signatures in public TCR beta sequences pointed to both CMV infection and matching HLA type.

The CDR3 sequence is 20 residues long. V was clipped by 6 bases and J by 2 bases, with 31 bases between them. Per the germline V gene, CDR1 is MDHEN and CDR2 is SYDVKM. Study conclusions and caveats: In two of eight donors, the top clonotype was HLA-C-restricted CMV-specific.

This clonotype was recorded a few times. Its antigen is unknown. TCRdb processed the reads anew with MiXCR; each CDR3 protein has one entry. The sample carries about 260,000 distinct CDR3 sequences, around 13% recorded once. Sample: PBMCs. This TCR was sampled from a human donor in good health (CMV status not recorded). Some clones in this sample may be carry-over from other donors' samples. V and J are TRBV28 and TRBJ2-5, with D possibly being TRBD1 or TRBD2 (8 bases each). CDR3 DNA sequence: TGTGCCAGCAGCCGGGACAGGAGGCTAGCGGGCGTAAATATTCAAGAGACCCAGTACTTC. Its translation: CASSRDRRLAGVNIQETQYF.